A selection of T cell receptor beta chains follows, all from one sample in a study of cytomegalovirus exposure and HLA in healthy donors. TCRdb's table, derived via immunoSEQ multiplex PCR, lists solely in-frame clones and lacks some. This sample has some 110,000 clones, with roughly 72% found just once. The specimen was PBMCs. Receptors originate from a woman younger than 30 in good health and CMV-seropositive. Both conserved end residues are part of each CDR3. The order of the fields is V gene, J gene, clone size, D gene, CDR3 protein, CDR3 DNA. The D gene is left open where the match is weak. Clone size is not always given. Where it is, it says once, few, many or a class for expanded clones.

TRBV5-1	TRBJ1-1	.	TRBD1	CASSLASQGAPGTEAFF	TGCGCCAGCAGCTTGGCTTCGCAGGGGGCGCCGGGCACTGAAGCTTTCTTT
TRBV9	TRBJ1-1	.	.	CASSGLTGTEAFF	TGTGCCAGCAGCGGCCTAACAGGAACTGAAGCTTTCTTT
TRBV7-2	TRBJ1-2	.	TRBD1	CASSLTGTGGHAGYGYTF	TGTGCCAGCAGCCTGACCGGGACAGGGGGACACGCGGGATATGGCTACACCTTC
TRBV5-8	TRBJ1-4	.	.	CASSLGGRAEKLFF	TGTGCCAGCAGCTTGGGAGGCAGGGCTGAAAAACTGTTTTTT
TRBV27	TRBJ1-2	.	TRBD1	CASRLTRTGGGIGLRSGYTF	TGTGCCAGCAGATTAACACGGACAGGGGGCGGAATTGGGCTACGAAGTGGCTACACCTTC
TRBV28	TRBJ2-3	.	TRBD2	CASSGGSAGEQDTQYF	TGTGCCAGCAGTGGAGGGTCGGCGGGAGAACAAGATACGCAGTATTTT
TRBV28	TRBJ1-5	.	.	CASSEGVGGLQPQHF	TGTGCCAGCAGCGAGGGGGTGGGGGGGCTTCAGCCCCAGCATTTT
TRBV19	TRBJ2-3	few	TRBD2	CASSSGSSDTQYF	TGTGCCAGTAGTAGCGGGAGCTCAGATACGCAGTATTTT
TRBV19	TRBJ2-1	.	.	CASSPSWSYNEQFF	TGTGCCAGTAGTCCTAGCTGGTCCTACAATGAGCAGTTCTTC
TRBV11-1	TRBJ2-1	.	TRBD2	CASSVGGSYGNEQFF	TGTGCCAGCAGCGTGGGGGGGAGTTATGGGAATGAGCAGTTCTTC
TRBV11-2	TRBJ2-7	.	.	CASSLGIDTNYEQYF	TGTGCCAGCAGCTTAGGTATCGACACCAACTACGAGCAGTACTTC
TRBV28	TRBJ1-2	.	TRBD1	CASSLRDSFGGYTF	TGTGCCAGCAGTTTACGGGACAGCTTTGGGGGCTACACCTTC
TRBV5-6	TRBJ1-5	.	.	CASSLLMGGANQPQHF	TGTGCCAGCAGCTTGTTGATGGGGGGAGCCAATCAGCCCCAGCATTTT
TRBV13	TRBJ2-7	.	.	CASSSGRGEQYF	TGTGCCAGCAGCTCAGGCCGGGGAGAGCAGTACTTC
TRBV19	TRBJ2-7	.	TRBD2	CASSTGTSGEQYF	TGTGCCAGTAGTACCGGGACTAGTGGCGAGCAGTACTTC
TRBV12-5	TRBJ1-5	few	.	CASAQALNQPQHF	TGTGCTAGTGCCCAGGCCTTAAATCAGCCCCAGCATTTT